The clone carrying this TCR beta chain was found many times. Graves' hyperthyroidism qualified as stable when ophthalmopathy did not progress within 18 months. The data derive from a study of T cells in Graves' hyperthyroidism and ophthalmopathy. V was pared by 6 bases and J by 0 bases, with 5 bases between. Looked up from germline, CDR1 is SNHLY and CDR2 is FYNNEI. The CDR3 extends over 12 amino acids. There were TCR beta CDR3 regions amplified from RNA transcripts. First-round RT-PCR of the TCR CDR3 relied on the HTBI primer set. TCRdb re-derived calls from the multiplex PCR reads in MiXCR, one entry per CDR3 protein. The sample lists around 420,000 distinct CDR3 sequences, roughly 14% occurring once.

This clonotype was sampled from a woman between 18 and 30 years old with Graves' hyperthyroidism. V gene TRBV2 combines with J gene TRBJ1-1; D is undetermined. The material sequenced was blood. DNA for the CDR3: TGTGCCAGCAGACCCATGAACACTGAAGCTTTCTTT. This sequence encodes CASRPMNTEAFF.